This passage covers 15 T cell receptor beta chains from one sample sequenced in a study of blood T cell repertoires in COVID-19. TCRdb's copy holds only in-frame clones and misses some; the assay was immunoSEQ multiplex PCR. The table includes about 250,000 clones, approximately 90% detected once. The sample was PBMCs or T cells enriched from blood (not recorded which). Receptors were obtained from a man between 18 and 35 years old who had recovered from COVID-19.

V and J are TRBV27 and TRBJ2-2; TRBD2 agrees at 10 bases. Germline-derived CDR1 and CDR2 are MNHEY and SMNVEV (reference sequence). This CDR3 is 17 amino acids long. Trimming at V came to 5 bases and at J to 6 bases, leaving 12 bases not matched to a gene. CDR3 in DNA: TGTGCCAGCAGTACCGCCGGGACTAGCGTTCGCGCCGGGGAGCTGTTTTTT. This gives the protein CASSTAGTSVRAGELFF.

The gene calls are TRBV9 and TRBJ2-7, with 7 bases that match TRBD1. The CDR3 totals 13 residues. Trimming at V came to 0 bases and at J to 7 bases, leaving 4 bases not matched to a gene. Germline V gives CDR1 SGDLS, CDR2 YYNGEE. The CDR3 sequence: CASSVGQGVEQYF. The CDR3 nucleotides read TGTGCCAGCAGCGTAGGACAGGGAGTTGAGCAGTACTTC.

This clone came up a few times. This sequence joins TRBV28 and TRBJ2-5; 12 positions match TRBD2. Losses at the gene ends were 8 bases for V and 2 bases for J; bases not matched to a gene: 3. Germline V gives CDR1 MDHEN, CDR2 SYDVKM. CDR3 length equals 14 residues. The CDR3 nucleotides read TGTGCCAGCCGGACTAGCGGGAAACAAGAGACCCAGTACTTC. The encoded protein is CASRTSGKQETQYF.

V is TRBV19 and J is TRBJ1-2, with a tentative D call TRBD1 (6 bases). Germline CDR1 and CDR2: LNHDA and SQIVND (reference sequence). The CDR3 consists of 15 residues. Trimming took 6 bases from V and 5 from J, leaving 19 bases between them. In DNA, the CDR3 is TGTGCCAGTAGCTCGCATTACGGGACACCTTATGGCTACACCTTC. This sequence encodes CASSSHYGTPYGYTF.

The CDR3 nucleotides read TGTGCCATCAGTGTGGGACAGATCTCTGGAAACACCATATATTTT. It is translated as CAISVGQISGNTIYF. V usage is TRBV10-3 and J usage is TRBJ1-3, with 7 bases identical to TRBD1. Unmatched junction bases numbered 3, after V lost 4 bases and J lost 0 bases. Germline CDR1 reads ENHRY; CDR2 reads SYGVKD. CDR3 length equals 15 residues.

This clone occurred once. This rearrangement joins TRBV7-6 to TRBJ1-5; the match to TRBD1 covers 7 bases. The ends lost 1 base at V and 7 bases at J; junction bases unmatched: 4. The CDR3 totals 14 residues. The germline CDR1 and CDR2 sequences are SGHVS and FNYEAQ. In nucleotides, the CDR3 is TGTGCCAGCAGCTTAGGTACAGGGGAACAGCCCCAGCATTTT. Protein sequence: CASSLGTGEQPQHF.

This chain joins TRBV15 and TRBJ2-1, with 7 positions matching TRBD2. The CDR3 loop spans 12 amino acids. Germline V gives CDR1 LNHNV, CDR2 YYDKDF (reference sequence). The J segment lost 9 bases and the V segment lost 2 bases, leaving 1 base of the junction unmatched. The CDR3 sequence: CATSRLAGEQFF. In DNA form, the CDR3 reads TGTGCCACCAGCAGATTAGCGGGTGAGCAGTTCTTC.

This clone was counted a few times. The V gene is TRBV4-2, the J gene TRBJ1-1; D may be TRBD1 (6 bases). Germline assignment: CDR1 LGHNA and CDR2 YNFKEQ. CDR3 length equals 13 residues. Trimming took off 1 base at V and 10 bases at J, with 13 bases between the two ends. The CDR3 spells CASSQGTADPAFF. In nucleotides, the CDR3 is TGTGCCAGCAGCCAAGGGACAGCCGACCCAGCTTTCTTT.

The chain joins TRBV11-3 to TRBJ2-5; D remains unclear. From germline, CDR1 is SGHNT and CDR2 YENEEA. Trimming removed 0 bases from V and 2 bases from J, with 4 bases in between. The length of the CDR3 is 13 residues. CDR3 region: CASSLDHQETQYF. CDR3 DNA: TGTGCCAGCAGCTTAGACCATCAAGAGACCCAGTACTTC.

This chain uses TRBV14 with TRBJ1-1; a weak D match, TRBD1 (5 bases). The CDR3 has 11 residues. Germline lookup yields CDR1 SGHDN and CDR2 FVKESK. V was cut by 5 bases and J by 12 bases, with 13 bases left in between. CDR3 protein: CASSSAGLTFF. The CDR3, as DNA: TGTGCCAGCAGCTCAGCAGGGTTAACTTTCTTT.

This chain links TRBV27 with TRBJ2-7, with D maybe TRBD1 (6 bases). CDR1 MNHEY and CDR2 SMNVEV come from the germline V gene (reference sequence). The CDR3 runs 12 residues. Trimming cost V 10 bases and J 3 bases, with 13 bases left between them. CDR3 region: CATTGLGYEQYF. The CDR3 DNA sequence: TGTGCCACCACAGGGTTAGGCTACGAGCAGTACTTC.

The genes are TRBV11-2 and TRBJ2-1; 8 nucleotides match TRBD1. With V trimmed by 3 bases and J by 4 bases, 8 bases remained unmatched. Germline V gene sequence: CDR1 SGHAT, CDR2 FQNNGV. The CDR3 extends over 16 amino acids. CDR3 protein: CASSFLTGGTYNEQFF. For the CDR3, the DNA is TGTGCCAGCAGCTTCCTCACAGGGGGAACGTACAATGAGCAGTTCTTC. Looking up the rest from reference TRBV11-2 and TRBJ2-1 gives the full variable domain: EAGVAQSPRYKIIEKRQSVAFWCNPISGHATLYWYQQILGQGPKLLIQFQNNGVVDDSQLPKDRFSAERLKGVDSTLKIQPAKLEDSAVYLCASSFLTGGTYNEQFFGPGTRLTVL.

This chain links TRBV3-1 (or the pseudogene TRBV3-2) with TRBJ2-5, with 11 bases identical to TRBD2. V dropped 8 bases and J dropped 5; count of bases not matched to a gene: 10. The CDR3 has 15 residues. CDR1 and CDR2 (germline): LGHDT, YNNKEL (reference sequence). CDR3 sequence reads: CASGIAGGPVETQYF. CDR3 DNA sequence: TGTGCCAGCGGGATAGCGGGGGGGCCCGTCGAGACCCAGTACTTC.

This sequence joins TRBV2 and TRBJ1-1; D gene ambiguous. The V gene's germline CDR1 is SNHLY and CDR2 FYNNEI. V was cut by 2 bases and J by 1 base, with 8 bases left in between. This CDR3 region has 14 residues. CDR3 nucleotide sequence: TGTGCCAGCAGTGAACTAGGCTCGAACACTGAAGCTTTCTTT. Translating gives CASSELGSNTEAFF.

The gene calls are TRBV18 and TRBJ1-2; possibly TRBD1 for D (6 bases). The V end lost 2 bases, the J end lost 4 bases, and 8 bases lay between the germline ends. CDR3 size: 13 residues. Germline values: CDR1 KGHSH, CDR2 LQKENI. DNA of the CDR3: TGTGCCAGCTCACCAGCAGGGGCCTATGGCTACACCTTC. It translates to CASSPAGAYGYTF.